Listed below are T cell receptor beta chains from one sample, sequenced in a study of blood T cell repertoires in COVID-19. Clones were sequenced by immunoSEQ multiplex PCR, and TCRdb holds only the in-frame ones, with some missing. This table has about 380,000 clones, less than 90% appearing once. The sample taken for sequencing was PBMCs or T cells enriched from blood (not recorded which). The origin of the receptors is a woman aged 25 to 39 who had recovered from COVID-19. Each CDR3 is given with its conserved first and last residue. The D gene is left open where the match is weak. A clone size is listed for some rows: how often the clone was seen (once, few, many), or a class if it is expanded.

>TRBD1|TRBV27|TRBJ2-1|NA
CASRRLTGVNEQFF
TGTGCCAGCAGGCGACTAACAGGGGTCAATGAGCAGTTCTTC
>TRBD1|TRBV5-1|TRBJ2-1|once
CASSLAAGGEQFF
TGCGCCAGCAGCTTGGCCGCAGGGGGCGAGCAGTTCTTC
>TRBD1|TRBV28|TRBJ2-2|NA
CASGGQGETGELFF
TGTGCCAGCGGTGGACAGGGGGAGACCGGGGAGCTGTTTTTT
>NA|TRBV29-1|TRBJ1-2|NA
CSVDMAGVGSGYTF
TGCAGCGTTGATATGGCAGGGGTTGGGAGTGGCTACACCTTC
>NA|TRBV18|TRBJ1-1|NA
CASSPPDRPQAFF
TGTGCCAGCTCACCACCCGACAGGCCCCAAGCTTTCTTT
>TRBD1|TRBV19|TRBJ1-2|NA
CASRATGGDGYTF
TGTGCCAGTAGAGCCACAGGGGGCGATGGCTACACCTTC
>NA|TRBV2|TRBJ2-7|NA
CASRDNYYEQYF
TGTGCCAGCAGGGACAACTACTACGAGCAGTACTTC
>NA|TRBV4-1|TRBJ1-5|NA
CASSLEPTQGVRQPQHF
TGCGCCAGCAGCCTCGAGCCCACGCAGGGTGTCAGGCAGCCCCAGCATTTT
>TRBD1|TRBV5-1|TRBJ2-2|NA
CASRRGQENTGELFF
TGCGCCAGCAGACGGGGACAGGAGAACACCGGGGAGCTGTTTTTT
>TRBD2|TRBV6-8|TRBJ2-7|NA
CASSGLAVTYEQYF
TGTGCCAGCAGCGGACTAGCGGTTACCTACGAGCAGTACTTC
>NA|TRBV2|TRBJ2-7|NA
CASSVEQGSEQYF
TGTGCCAGCAGTGTGGAGCAGGGTAGCGAGCAGTACTTC
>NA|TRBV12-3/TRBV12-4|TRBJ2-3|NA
CASSLNSGDTQYF
TGTGCCAGCAGTTTAAATTCGGGGGATACGCAGTATTTT
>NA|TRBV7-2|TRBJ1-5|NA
CASSLDASNQPQHF
TGTGCCAGCAGCTTAGATGCGTCCAATCAGCCCCAGCATTTT
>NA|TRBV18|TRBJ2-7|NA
CASSPRGGAEQYF
TGTGCCAGCTCACCACGAGGGGGGGCCGAGCAGTACTTC